The clone carrying this TCR beta chain has just a few counts. The antigen is undetermined. These data come from a study of cytomegalovirus exposure and HLA in healthy donors. As for the study in general: Roughly 85 million unique TCRs from HLA-typed donors made up an early data release.

V trimming: 0 bases; J trimming: 8 bases; junction bases outside the gene matches: 7. This CDR3 is 15 amino acids long. Per the germline V gene, CDR1 is SGHRS and CDR2 is YFSETQ. This PCR relied on a set of 60 Vbeta primers and 13 Jbeta primers. This table comes from immunoSEQ multiplex PCR, and its TCRdb copy is limited to in-frame clones, with some not included. The sample includes roughly 100,000 clones, roughly 13% of them seen just once. Donors in the study were healthy people who gave bone marrow. Study observations and caveats: A later analysis linked some 17,000 TCR beta sequences to HLA alleles at 0.05 false discovery rate.

V and J are TRBV5-1 and TRBJ2-4; the match to TRBD2 covers 8 bases. The receptor's source is a man aged 40-50 years in good health and CMV-seropositive. Sequencing was carried out using PBMCs. In nucleotides, the CDR3 is TGCGCCAGCAGCTTGGAGCCTGCGGGAGGTTACATTCAGTACTTC. It encodes CASSLEPAGGYIQYF.